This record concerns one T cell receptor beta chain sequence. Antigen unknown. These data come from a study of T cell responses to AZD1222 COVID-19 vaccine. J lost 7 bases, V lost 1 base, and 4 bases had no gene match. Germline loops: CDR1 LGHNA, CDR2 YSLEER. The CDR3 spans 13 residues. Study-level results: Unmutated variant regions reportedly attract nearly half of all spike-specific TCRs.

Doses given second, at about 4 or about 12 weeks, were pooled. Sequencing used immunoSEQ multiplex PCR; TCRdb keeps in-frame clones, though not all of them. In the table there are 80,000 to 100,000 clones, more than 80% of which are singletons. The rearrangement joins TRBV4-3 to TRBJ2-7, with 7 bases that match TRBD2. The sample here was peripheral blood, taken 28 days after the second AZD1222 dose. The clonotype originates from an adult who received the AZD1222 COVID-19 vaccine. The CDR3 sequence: CASSQGWGGEQYF. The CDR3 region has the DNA TGCGCCAGCAGCCAAGGTTGGGGGGGGGAGCAGTACTTC.